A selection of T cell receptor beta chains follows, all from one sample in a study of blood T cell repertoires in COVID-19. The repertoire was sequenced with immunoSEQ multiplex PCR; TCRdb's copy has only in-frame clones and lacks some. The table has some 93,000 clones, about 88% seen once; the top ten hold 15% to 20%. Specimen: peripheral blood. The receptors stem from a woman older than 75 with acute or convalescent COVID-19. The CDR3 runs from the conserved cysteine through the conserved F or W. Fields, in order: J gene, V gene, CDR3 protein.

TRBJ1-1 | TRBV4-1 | CASSHAIQGGLTEAFF
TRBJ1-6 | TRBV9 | CASSVGQIPGDSPLHF
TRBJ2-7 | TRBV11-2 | CASSAIRRTGASPIHEQYF
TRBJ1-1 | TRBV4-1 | CASSPGTGGGTEAFF
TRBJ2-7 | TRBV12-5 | CASGPRGTYEQYF
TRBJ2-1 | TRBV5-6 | CASSRGGRSSYNEQFF
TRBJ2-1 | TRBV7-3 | CASSLGQGIYNEQFF
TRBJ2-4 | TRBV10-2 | CASSERTGGGTRAKNIQYF
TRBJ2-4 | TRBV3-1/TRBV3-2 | CASSQEGGLGNIQYF
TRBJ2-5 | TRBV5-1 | CASSYGGGETQYF
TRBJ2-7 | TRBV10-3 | CAIRAGTGNSPTYEQYF
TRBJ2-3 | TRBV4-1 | CASSQERPAGGLTDTQYF